These 25 T cell receptor beta chains share one sample of origin, sequenced in a study of brain T cells in children with intractable seizures. TCRdb keeps only in-frame clones here, not all; method: immunoSEQ multiplex PCR. Here the sample spans about 350,000 clones, 93% being singletons. Time point defined: blood from clinic visit 5 months post-surgery; TSC patient then seizure free. Sequencing was performed on peripheral blood, taken approximately 5 months after surgery. The receptors were sampled from a boy under three years old with tuberous sclerosis and intractable seizures.

This chain uses TRBV13 with TRBJ2-7; 13 positions agree with TRBD2. V lost 1 base and J lost 7; bases outside the gene matches: 7. This CDR3 comprises 16 residues. Per germline, CDR1 PRHDT and CDR2 FYEKMQ (reference sequence). The CDR3: CASSLATGTSGAEQYF. DNA of the CDR3: TGTGCCAGCAGCTTAGCGACCGGGACTAGCGGGGCAGAGCAGTACTTC.

In its sample, this clone was seen a few times. The rearrangement joins TRBV6-5 to TRBJ1-6, with D possibly matching TRBD1 (6 bases). The length of the CDR3 is 15 residues. Germline loops: CDR1 MNHEY, CDR2 SVGAGI. Trimming took off 6 bases at V and 5 bases at J, with 14 bases between the two ends. The CDR3 protein is CASSLTDRNNSPLHF. CDR3 nucleotide sequence: TGTGCCAGCAGCTTGACGGACAGAAATAATTCACCCCTCCACTTT.

V is TRBV7-8 and J is TRBJ2-2, with a possible D match to TRBD1 (5 bases). Germline lookup yields CDR1 SGHVS and CDR2 FQNEAQ. CDR3 length: 18 amino acids. Between the trimmed V and J ends, which lost 0 bases and 3 bases, there was a span of 17 bases. The CDR3 loop reads CASSLAITQKGYTGELFF. The CDR3 DNA reads TGTGCCAGCAGCTTAGCGATAACCCAAAAGGGGTACACCGGGGAGCTGTTTTTT. Based on the CDR3 plus reference TRBV7-8 and TRBJ2-2, the full variable domain is GAGVSQSPRYKVAKRGQDVALRCDPISGHVSLFWYQQALGQGPEFLTYFQNEAQLDKSGLPSDRFFAERPEGSVSTLKIQRTQQEDSAVYLCASSLAITQKGYTGELFFGEGSRLTVL.

CDR3 protein: CASKREATQYF. The CDR3 DNA reads TGTGCCAGCAAACGGGAGGCGACCCAGTACTTC. The chain uses TRBV6-5 and TRBJ2-5; 7 nucleotides line up with TRBD2. In germline, CDR1 is MNHEY, CDR2 SVGAGI. The CDR3 is made up of 11 amino acids. V lost 7 bases to trimming and J lost 7 bases; unmatched junction nucleotides: 3.

This clone was detected once. J is TRBJ2-7 and V is TRBV13; 7 bases align to TRBD1. Per the germline V gene, CDR1 is PRHDT and CDR2 is FYEKMQ (reference sequence). The length of the CDR3 is 14 residues. J gave up 4 bases and V 5 bases, and 8 bases lay outside the gene matches. CDR3 sequence (DNA): TGTGCCAGCAGCCAGAGGGGGCCCTTTTACGAGCAGTACTTC. It specifies CASSQRGPFYEQYF. Full variable domain (missing parts from reference TRBV13 and TRBJ2-7): AAGVIQSPRHLIKEKRETATLKCYPIPRHDTVYWYQQGPGQDPQFLISFYEKMQSDKGSIPDRFSAQQFSDYHSELNMSSLELGDSALYFCASSQRGPFYEQYFGPGTRLTVT.

The CDR3 nucleotides read TGTGCCAGCTCACCATCGGGCGGGGGGGACTCCTATGGCTACACCTTC. Translation: CASSPSGGGDSYGYTF. The J gene is TRBJ1-2, the V gene TRBV18; TRBD1 is a possible D gene (5 bases). Germline V lookup: CDR1 KGHSH, CDR2 LQKENI. Trimming took off 2 bases at V and 4 bases at J, with 17 bases between the two ends. The CDR3 consists of 16 residues.

As concerns this clone: Other DNA variants within this sample encode the same CDR3. V is TRBV11-2 and J is TRBJ2-7; 9 nucleotides match TRBD2. The CDR3 runs 14 residues. The trim removed 3 bases at V and 2 bases at J, leaving 2 bases unmatched. CDR1 and CDR2 (germline): SGHAT, FQNNGV. The CDR3 sequence is CASSLAGGPYEQYF. The DNA of the CDR3 is TGTGCCAGCAGCTTGGCGGGAGGGCCCTACGAGCAGTACTTC.

This rearrangement joins TRBV18 to TRBJ1-2; unclear D gene. V lost 6 bases, J lost 7 bases, and 21 bases lay in between. This CDR3 has 15 amino acids. The germline V gene has CDR1 KGHSH and CDR2 LQKENI. This CDR3 reads CASSLDWTTRGGYTF. CDR3 nucleotides: TGTGCCAGCTCTCTCGACTGGACTACACGAGGTGGCTACACCTTC.

The sample holds one count of this clone. The chain recombines TRBV5-6 with TRBJ1-1; possible D gene TRBD1, 6 bases. V lost 8 bases and J 0 bases, leaving 17 bases between the germline ends. This CDR3 is 15 amino acids long. Germline V gene data show CDR1 as SGHDT and CDR2 as YYEEEE. The CDR3 here is CARIQGYAVNTEAFF. CDR3 nucleotides: TGTGCCAGGATACAGGGTTATGCAGTGAACACTGAAGCTTTCTTT. The full variable domain, completed using reference TRBV5-6 and TRBJ1-1, is DAGVTQSPTHLIKTRGQQVTLRCSPKSGHDTVSWYQQALGQGPQFIFQYYEEEERQRGNFPDRFSGHQFPNYSSELNVNALLLGDSALYLCARIQGYAVNTEAFFGQGTRLTVV.

This sequence joins TRBV4-2 and TRBJ1-1; D is unclear. The V gene lost 5 bases and the J gene lost 3 bases, with 16 bases spanning the gap. Germline V CDR1 and CDR2: LGHNA, YNFKEQ. The CDR3 length is 15 residues. Here the CDR3 DNA reads TGTGCCAGCAGCTTTCCCAATCGGGGTGACACTGAAGCTTTCTTT. This gives the protein CASSFPNRGDTEAFF.

The chain links TRBV30 to TRBJ1-1; D is unresolved. Trimming shortened V by 2 bases and J by 3 bases, and 10 bases separated the two germline ends. The CDR3 is made up of 13 amino acids. Looked up from germline, CDR1 is GTSNPN and CDR2 is SVGIG (reference sequence). In DNA, the CDR3 is TGTGCCTGGAGTTGGACCGGGGACACTGAAGCTTTCTTT. It yields the protein CAWSWTGDTEAFF.

V and J are TRBV3-1 (or the pseudogene TRBV3-2) and TRBJ1-5; no clear D. Germline CDR1 and CDR2: LGHDT and YNNKEL (reference sequence). This CDR3 is 15 amino acids long. Trimming pared 5 bases from V and 0 bases from J, leaving 11 bases between. The CDR3 coding sequence is TGTGCCAGCAGCTCGAGCCAGTATAGCAATCAGCCCCAGCATTTT. This encodes CASSSSQYSNQPQHF.

This clone has more than one count but fewer than ten. J is TRBJ1-5 and V is TRBV27; D ambiguous. The germline gives CDR1 MNHEY, CDR2 SMNVEV (reference sequence). This CDR3 is built from 14 residues. The V end was cut by 4 bases, the J end by 4 bases, with 11 bases between. CDR3 sequence (DNA): TGTGCCAGCAGTTCCATCAAAGGGAATCAGCCCCAGCATTTT. This encodes CASSSIKGNQPQHF.

In regard to this clone: Other DNA sequences from this sample encode an identical CDR3 as well. The rearrangement uses TRBV6-5 and TRBJ1-4, with 9 nucleotides matching TRBD1. Germline loops: CDR1 MNHEY, CDR2 SVGAGI. With V trimmed by 0 bases and J by 6 bases, 2 bases remained unmatched. The CDR3 consists of 15 residues. This CDR3 is CASSYSGQGYEKLFF. The DNA of the CDR3 is TGTGCCAGCAGTTACTCGGGACAGGGATATGAAAAACTGTTTTTT.

The chain combines TRBV7-2 with TRBJ1-3; D might be TRBD1 (6 bases). Germline V lookup: CDR1 SGHTA, CDR2 FQGNSA. The CDR3 has 15 residues. V gave up 4 bases and J gave up 0 bases, with 10 bases separating them. CDR3 amino acids: CASSSRTVSGNTIYF. The CDR3 nucleotides read TGTGCCAGCAGCTCACGGACAGTCTCTGGAAACACCATATATTTT.

This chain joins TRBV6-4 and TRBJ2-1; a possible D gene is TRBD1 (5 bases). Germline CDR1 reads MRHNA; CDR2 reads SNTAGT. Trimming took off 2 bases at V and 2 bases at J, with 7 bases between the two ends. The CDR3 sequence is 14 residues long. The CDR3 DNA is TGTGCCAGCAGTGACCCACAGGCCTACAATGAGCAGTTCTTC. Its protein is CASSDPQAYNEQFF.

J is TRBJ1-1 and V is TRBV19, with no clear D. Germline values: CDR1 LNHDA, CDR2 SQIVND (reference sequence). The CDR3 spans 14 residues. Trimming stripped 3 bases from V and 6 bases from J, with 14 bases between. The CDR3 is CASSIRTGSPEAFF. The CDR3 DNA sequence: TGTGCCAGTAGTATCCGAACCGGGAGCCCTGAAGCTTTCTTT.

V is TRBV6-5 and J is TRBJ1-6, with TRBD1 matching 10 bases. This CDR3 has 14 amino acids. J gave up 6 bases and V 6 bases, and 2 bases lay outside the gene matches. Per the germline V gene, CDR1 is MNHEY and CDR2 is SVGAGI. CDR3 in amino acids: CASSRTGGNSPLHF. As DNA, the CDR3 is TGTGCCAGCAGCCGGACAGGGGGTAATTCACCCCTCCACTTT.

The gene calls are TRBV2 and TRBJ1-5, with D perhaps TRBD1 (5 bases). The length of the CDR3 is 14 residues. V was trimmed by 7 bases and J by 4 bases, leaving 14 bases between them. Germline loops: CDR1 SNHLY, CDR2 FYNNEI. The DNA of the CDR3 is TGTGCCAGCACCCGATGGGGGGGGAATCAGCCCCAGCATTTT. Its protein product is CASTRWGGNQPQHF.

The chain uses TRBV3-1 (or the pseudogene TRBV3-2) and TRBJ2-7, with TRBD1 matching over 8 bases. Germline CDR1 and CDR2: LGHDT and YNNKEL (reference sequence). The J segment lost 1 base and the V segment lost 3 bases, leaving 8 bases of the junction unmatched. The CDR3 sequence is 16 residues long. As DNA, the CDR3 is TGTGCCAGCAGCCACCCTTGGGGGACAGGTTCCTACGAGCAGTACTTC. It yields the protein CASSHPWGTGSYEQYF.

This sequence joins TRBV6-2 or TRBV6-3 and TRBJ1-1; D not resolved. Trimming left V 0 bases short and J 7 bases short, with 9 bases between. Germline loops: CDR1 MNHEY, CDR2 SVGEGT. There are 13 residues in the CDR3. The CDR3 DNA reads TGTGCCAGCAGTTACTCGATTCCACTTGAAGCTTTCTTT. This sequence encodes CASSYSIPLEAFF.

This chain connects TRBV7-9 to TRBJ1-5, with a possible D match to TRBD1 (5 bases). Germline CDR1 is SEHNR and CDR2 is FQNEAQ (reference sequence). The CDR3 is 18 residues long. V gave up 0 bases and J gave up 3 bases, with 18 bases separating them. CDR3 sequence reads: CASSLATGTYRSNQPQHF. CDR3 DNA: TGTGCCAGCAGCTTAGCCACCGGAACGTACAGGTCCAATCAGCCCCAGCATTTT.

The rearrangement links TRBV2 to TRBJ2-3, with D hard to call. Trimming took 1 base from V and 7 from J, leaving 6 bases between them. The CDR3 has 12 residues. Germline lookup yields CDR1 SNHLY and CDR2 FYNNEI. CDR3 sequence reads: CASSEGSYTQYF. CDR3 DNA sequence: TGTGCCAGCAGTGAAGGGAGTTATACGCAGTATTTT.

The chain employs TRBV7-2 and TRBJ2-7; D may be TRBD1 (6 bases). Between the trimmed V and J ends, which lost 4 bases and 1 base, there was a span of 14 bases. CDR1 and CDR2 (germline): SGHTA, FQGNSA. CDR3 length: 15 amino acids. The CDR3 DNA is TGTGCCAGCAGCTCCGTCTTTCAGGGGTCCTACGAGCAGTACTTC. Its translation is CASSSVFQGSYEQYF.

This clone was found a few times. J is TRBJ1-1 and V is TRBV2, with TRBD1 as a possible D gene (5 bases). V lost 5 bases and J 4 bases, leaving 14 bases between the germline ends. The CDR3 is 14 residues long. Germline V lookup: CDR1 SNHLY, CDR2 FYNNEI. As DNA, the CDR3 is TGTGCCAGCAGTCCCCCGGGAGGGGCCACTGAAGCTTTCTTT. Its protein product is CASSPPGGATEAFF.